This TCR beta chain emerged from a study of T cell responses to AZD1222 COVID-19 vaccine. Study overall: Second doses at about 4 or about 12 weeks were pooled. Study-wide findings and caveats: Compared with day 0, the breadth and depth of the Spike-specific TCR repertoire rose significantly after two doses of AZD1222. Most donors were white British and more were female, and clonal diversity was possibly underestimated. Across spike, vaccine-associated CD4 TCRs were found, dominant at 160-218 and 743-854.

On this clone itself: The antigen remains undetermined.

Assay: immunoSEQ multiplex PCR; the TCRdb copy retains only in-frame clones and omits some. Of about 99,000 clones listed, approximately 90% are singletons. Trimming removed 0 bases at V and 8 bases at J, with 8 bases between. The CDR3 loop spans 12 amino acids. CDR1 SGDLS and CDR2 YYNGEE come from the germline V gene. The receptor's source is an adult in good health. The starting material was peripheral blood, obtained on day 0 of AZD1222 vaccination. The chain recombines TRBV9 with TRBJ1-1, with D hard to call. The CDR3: CASSVDGREAFF. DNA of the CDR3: TGTGCCAGCAGCGTAGATGGAAGGGAAGCTTTCTTT. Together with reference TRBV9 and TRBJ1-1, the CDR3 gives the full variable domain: DSGVTQTPKHLITATGQRVTLRCSPRSGDLSVYWYQQSLDQGLQFLIQYYNGEERAKGNILERFSAQQFPDLHSELNLSSLELGDSALYFCASSVDGREAFFGQGTRLTVV.